Listed here are 3 T cell receptor beta chains from one sample, sequenced in a study of OX40 agonist ivuxolimab in advanced cancers. Profiling relied on immunoSEQ multiplex PCR, and the TCRdb table lists in-frame clones only, not all of them. The sample records some 29,000 clones, 70% to 90% being singletons. The input for sequencing was CD4+ or CD8+ T cells sorted from blood, taken in a trial of the OX40 agonist ivuxolimab. Receptors originate from an adult with an advanced solid tumor such as melanoma, head and neck, liver or kidney cancer.

The chain combines TRBV7-9 with TRBJ1-1; no reliable D call. V was cut by 3 bases and J by 6 bases, with 5 bases left in between. This CDR3 has 11 amino acids. Per the germline V gene, CDR1 is SEHNR and CDR2 is FQNEAQ (reference sequence). The CDR3, as DNA: TGTGCCAGCAGCTTTGGGGCTGAAGCTTTCTTT. Amino acid sequence: CASSFGAEAFF.

This chain links TRBV5-1 with TRBJ2-5, with 11 positions matching TRBD2. The CDR3 covers 16 residues. The germline gives CDR1 SGHRS, CDR2 YFSETQ. V lost 0 bases, J lost 1 base, and 2 bases stayed unmatched. The CDR3 region is CASSLATSGGQETQYF. CDR3 DNA sequence: TGCGCCAGCAGCTTGGCAACTAGCGGGGGCCAAGAGACCCAGTACTTC. The complete variable domain, with remaining parts taken from reference TRBV5-1 and TRBJ2-5, reads KAGVTQTPRYLIKTRGQQVTLSCSPISGHRSVSWYQQTPGQGLQFLFEYFSETQRNKGNFPGRFSGRQFSNSRSEMNVSTLELGDSALYLCASSLATSGGQETQYFGPGTRLLVL.

This clone was detected once. V and J are TRBV27 and TRBJ1-2; D not resolved. The germline V gene encodes CDR1 MNHEY and CDR2 SMNVEV (reference sequence). V shed 6 bases and J shed 8 bases, with 10 bases lying between them. CDR3 size: 11 residues. The CDR3 reads CASRNFKGYTF. CDR3 DNA sequence: TGTGCCAGCAGGAATTTCAAAGGCTACACCTTC.